This entry concerns a single T cell receptor beta chain. What it binds is not known. TCR beta cDNA libraries had unique molecular identifiers. The authors obtained roughly 0.5 million cDNA molecules from around 1 to 9.1 million T cells. TCRdb re-called the PCR reads through MiXCR, storing one row per CDR3 protein. The sample lists 750,000 to 900,000 distinct CDR3 sequences, about half occurring once. This sample is drawn from a study of post-analysis software for immune sequencing data. About the research overall: Disease trajectories encompassed relapsing-remitting, secondary progressive and progressive-relapsing multiple sclerosis.

The CDR3 consists of 14 residues. With V trimmed by 4 bases and J by 1 base, 6 bases remained unmatched. Germline CDR1 SQVTM, CDR2 ANQGSEA. Study findings and constraints: Elevated frequency relative to controls characterized several TRBV segments in patients, TRBV5-6, TRBV5-1 and TRBV20-1 among them. Multiple sclerosis patients had significantly lower normalized Chao1 diversity than controls. Strong co-clustering by F measure linked samples that shared a preparation batch.

The chain uses TRBV29-1 and TRBJ1-1; 7 bases map to TRBD1. The material sequenced was blood. This receptor was obtained from a girl aged 5 to 17 with multiple sclerosis. This CDR3 is CSVGGTESNTEAFF. CDR3 bases: TGCAGCGTTGGGGGGACAGAATCGAACACTGAAGCTTTCTTT.